This T cell receptor (beta chain) was sequenced in a study of T-cell reconstitution after alpha-beta-depleted transplantation in children. Unique molecular identifiers tagged the TCRbeta library. A single record per CDR3 protein comes from TCRdb applying MiXCR to the PCR reads. Seen here are about 420,000 distinct CDR3 sequences, about 16% observed once, and the top ten hold around 30%. Source: PBMCs, mostly from graft donor cells, taken 360 days after TCRalphabeta/CD19-depleted stem cell transplant. The sequence derives from a boy under two years old who had a stem cell transplant for Wiskott-Aldrich syndrome, so the T cells may come from the graft donor.

DNA for the CDR3: TGTGCCAGCAGTCCCCGGACTAGCGGGAGACGGGAGACCCAGTACTTC. Amino acids: CASSPRTSGRRETQYF. This rearrangement joins TRBV12-3 or TRBV12-4 to TRBJ2-5; 13 bases align to TRBD2. The CDR3 extends over 16 amino acids. Trimming at V came to 5 bases and at J to 5 bases, leaving 8 bases not matched to a gene.